These 5 T cell receptor beta chains originate from one sample sequenced in a study of Graves' ophthalmopathy and Graves' hyperthyroidism. Investigators amplified TCR beta CDR3 regions from RNA transcripts. A first-round RT-PCR used HTBI primers, followed by a second-round multiplex PCR. TCRdb re-derived calls from the multiplex PCR reads in MiXCR, one entry per CDR3 protein. The data show about 500,000 distinct CDR3 sequences, with about two fifths seen just once and approximately 4.1% held by the top ten. Input material: peripheral blood or thyroid tissue (not recorded which). These receptors were taken from an adult man with Graves' hyperthyroidism.

V and J are TRBV7-9 and TRBJ2-7, with TRBD2 matching 11 bases. V trimming: 4 bases; J trimming: 3 bases; junction bases outside the gene matches: 2. The germline V gene has CDR1 SEHNR and CDR2 FQNEAQ (reference sequence). The CDR3 runs to 14 residues. The CDR3 DNA sequence: TGTGCCAGCAGCTCTACTAGCGGGGGCTACGAGCAGTACTTC. Amino acids: CASSSTSGGYEQYF.

There are a few counts of this clonotype. The chain links TRBV5-4 to TRBJ2-2; D gene uncertain. V gave up 0 bases and J gave up 6 bases, with 6 bases separating them. This CDR3 is 13 amino acids long. Germline V lookup: CDR1 SGHNT, CDR2 YYREEE (reference sequence). CDR3 coding DNA: TGTGCCAGCAGCTTGGATCAGCCCGGGGAGCTGTTTTTT. Residues: CASSLDQPGELFF.

This clonotype was detected ten times or more. This chain links TRBV5-4 with TRBJ2-7, with TRBD2 as a possible D gene (6 bases). V lost 4 bases to trimming and J lost 0 bases, with 14 bases between them. From germline, CDR1 is SGHNT and CDR2 YYREEE (reference sequence). The CDR3 extends over 15 amino acids. The DNA for the CDR3 is TGTGCCAGCAGCCGCGGGACGGGGAGCTCCTACGAGCAGTACTTC. It codes for CASSRGTGSSYEQYF.

Ten or more counts support this clonotype. V and J are TRBV19 and TRBJ1-2; D is ambiguous. This CDR3 has 13 residues. Germline CDR1 and CDR2: LNHDA and SQIVND (reference sequence). V was cut by 3 bases and J by 5 bases, with 10 bases left in between. The CDR3 region is CASSIDKGYGYTF. The CDR3 bases are TGTGCCAGTAGTATTGATAAGGGATATGGCTACACCTTC.

This chain joins TRBV12-3 or TRBV12-4 and TRBJ1-1, with TRBD1 matching 7 bases. The junction had 4 bases not matched to a gene; V was cut back by 2 bases and J by 1 base. There are 15 residues in the CDR3. CDR3 amino acids: CASSLHGTANTEAFF. The CDR3 nucleotides read TGTGCCAGCAGTTTACATGGGACAGCGAACACTGAAGCTTTCTTT.